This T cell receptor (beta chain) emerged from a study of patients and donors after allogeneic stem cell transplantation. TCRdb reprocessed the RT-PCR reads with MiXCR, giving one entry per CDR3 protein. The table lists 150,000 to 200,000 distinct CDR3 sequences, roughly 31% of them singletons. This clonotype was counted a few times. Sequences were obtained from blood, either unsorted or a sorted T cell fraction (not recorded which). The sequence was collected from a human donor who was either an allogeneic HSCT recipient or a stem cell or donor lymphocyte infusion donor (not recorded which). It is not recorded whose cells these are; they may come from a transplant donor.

Here the CDR3 DNA reads TGTGCCAGCAGTTACGGGCAGGGCCGCTACGGCTACACCTTC. It translates to CASSYGQGRYGYTF. This chain joins TRBV6-5 and TRBJ1-2; D might be TRBD1 (5 bases). This CDR3 comprises 14 residues. The germline V gene has CDR1 MNHEY and CDR2 SVGAGI. The V and J ends lost 2 bases and 8 bases respectively, with 15 bases between them.